These T cell receptor beta chains were read from a single sample in a study of T cell changes during pregnancy in multiple sclerosis. The method was immunoSEQ multiplex PCR; TCRdb's version includes in-frame clones alone and lacks a portion of them. The profile shows some 80,000 clones, approximately 88% of them singletons. Specimen: peripheral blood, collected in the first trimester of pregnancy. The receptors were gathered from a female donor in good health, enrolled as a control in a pregnancy study. Both conserved end residues are part of each CDR3. A D gene is named only where the DNA matches it firmly. Clone size appears in some rows only: once, few, many, or a class for an expanded clone.

TRBJ2-1,-,-,TRBV13,CASSPRPNGGNEQFF,TGTGCCAGCAGCCCCAGACCGAATGGAGGGAATGAGCAGTTCTTC
TRBJ1-2,TRBD1,-,TRBV28,CASSLTTGSAGYTF,TGTGCCAGCAGTTTGACGACAGGGTCCGCTGGCTACACCTTC
TRBJ1-1,-,few,TRBV25-1,CASSEWEGTEAFF,TGTGCCAGCAGTGAATGGGAGGGAACTGAAGCTTTCTTT
TRBJ2-5,TRBD1,-,TRBV2,CASSERPGGPEETQYF,TGTGCCAGCAGTGAAAGGCCAGGGGGCCCGGAAGAGACCCAGTACTTC
TRBJ2-5,TRBD1,-,TRBV5-1,CASSLGSGGEETQYF,TGCGCCAGCAGCTTGGGATCAGGGGGCGAAGAGACCCAGTACTTC
TRBJ2-7,-,-,TRBV10-3,CAISQGGGPYEQYF,TGTGCCATCAGCCAGGGAGGCGGGCCTTACGAGCAGTACTTC
TRBJ2-7,-,-,TRBV18,CASSPSGVRYEQYF,TGTGCCAGCTCACCCTCGGGGGTCCGCTACGAGCAGTACTTC
TRBJ1-3,TRBD1,-,TRBV7-9,CASSHRGNRIYF,TGTGCCAGCAGCCACAGGGGGAATAGGATATATTTT
TRBJ2-7,TRBD1,-,TRBV19,CASSIPGGPSYEQYF,TGTGCCAGTAGTATCCCAGGGGGCCCTTCCTACGAGCAGTACTTC
TRBJ2-2,-,-,TRBV6-6,CASSYSEGLGTGELFF,TGTGCCAGCAGTTACTCGGAGGGATTGGGCACCGGGGAGCTGTTTTTT
TRBJ1-1,-,-,TRBV2,CASRTGRGRGTEAFF,TGTGCCAGCAGAACCGGGCGAGGTCGGGGCACTGAAGCTTTCTTT
TRBJ2-7,-,-,TRBV7-8,CASSRSSGTYEQYF,TGTGCCAGCAGCCGCAGCAGCGGAACCTACGAGCAGTACTTC